Listed here is a single TCR beta chain. Its antigen is still unknown. Repertoires were generated with immunoSEQ multiplex PCR, while TCRdb's copy carries only in-frame clones and drops some. Among fewer than 850,000 clones listed, about two thirds were seen once. This specimen comes from a study of shared clonotypes between healthy human individuals. This CDR3 region has 13 residues. Germline lookup yields CDR1 MGHDK and CDR2 SYGVNS. The V end was cut by 3 bases, the J end by 8 bases, with 11 bases between. Study-level results: Investigators expected sequencing depth to affect clonotype sharing among donors. Clonotypes that were shared across a handful of donors made up about 5.1% of naive CD4 clonotypes.

Sequenced sample: memory CD4+ T cells sorted from blood. Subset denoted: CD45RA-negative fraction. The genes are TRBV25-1 and TRBJ2-1; D gene unclear. The clonotype was recovered from a woman in her 30s in good health. In nucleotides, the CDR3 is TGTGCCAGCAGTGAGGACCGAATGGATGAGCAGTTCTTC. This sequence encodes CASSEDRMDEQFF.